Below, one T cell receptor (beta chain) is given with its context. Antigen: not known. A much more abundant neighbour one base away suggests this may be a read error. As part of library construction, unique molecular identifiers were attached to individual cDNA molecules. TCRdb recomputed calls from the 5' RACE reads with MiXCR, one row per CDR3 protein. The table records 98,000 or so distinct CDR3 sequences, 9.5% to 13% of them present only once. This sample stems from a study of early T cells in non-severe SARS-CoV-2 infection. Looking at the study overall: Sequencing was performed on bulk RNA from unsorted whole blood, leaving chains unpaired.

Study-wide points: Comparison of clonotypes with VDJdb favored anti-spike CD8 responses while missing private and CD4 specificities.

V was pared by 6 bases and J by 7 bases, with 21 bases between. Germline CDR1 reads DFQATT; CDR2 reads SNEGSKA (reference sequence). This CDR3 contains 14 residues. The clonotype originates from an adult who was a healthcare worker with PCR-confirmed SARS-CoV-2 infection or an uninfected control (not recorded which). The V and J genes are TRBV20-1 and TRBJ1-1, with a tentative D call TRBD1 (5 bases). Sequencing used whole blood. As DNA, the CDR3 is TGCAGTGCCAAACTACTCCAGGGATTTGGTGAAGCTTTCTTT. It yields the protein CSAKLLQGFGEAFF.